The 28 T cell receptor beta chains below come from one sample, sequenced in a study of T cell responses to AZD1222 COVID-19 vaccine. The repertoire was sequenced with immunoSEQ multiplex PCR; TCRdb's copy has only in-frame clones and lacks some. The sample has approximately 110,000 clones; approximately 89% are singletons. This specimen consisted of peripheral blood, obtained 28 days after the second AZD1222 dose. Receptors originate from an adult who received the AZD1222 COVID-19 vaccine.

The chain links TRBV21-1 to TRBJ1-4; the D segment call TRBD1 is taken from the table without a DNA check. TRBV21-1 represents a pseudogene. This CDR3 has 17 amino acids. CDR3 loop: CASSKGDRGRTNEKLFF. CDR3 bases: TGTGCCAGCAGCAAAGGAGACAGGGGGCGGACTAATGAAAAACTGTTTTTT.

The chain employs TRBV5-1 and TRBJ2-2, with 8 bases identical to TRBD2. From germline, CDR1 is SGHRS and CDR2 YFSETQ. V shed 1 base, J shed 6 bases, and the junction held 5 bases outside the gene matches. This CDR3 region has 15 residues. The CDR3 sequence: CASSLSGGSPGELFF. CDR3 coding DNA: TGCGCCAGCAGCTTGAGCGGGGGCTCTCCCGGGGAGCTGTTTTTT. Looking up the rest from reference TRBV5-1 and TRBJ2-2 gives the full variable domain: KAGVTQTPRYLIKTRGQQVTLSCSPISGHRSVSWYQQTPGQGLQFLFEYFSETQRNKGNFPGRFSGRQFSNSRSEMNVSTLELGDSALYLCASSLSGGSPGELFFGEGSRLTVL.

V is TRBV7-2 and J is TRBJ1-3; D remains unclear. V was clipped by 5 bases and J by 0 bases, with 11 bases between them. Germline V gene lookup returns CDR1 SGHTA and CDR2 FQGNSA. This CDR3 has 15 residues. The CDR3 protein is CASSRDPSSGNTIYF. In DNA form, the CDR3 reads TGTGCCAGCAGCCGCGACCCGAGCTCTGGAAACACCATATATTTT.

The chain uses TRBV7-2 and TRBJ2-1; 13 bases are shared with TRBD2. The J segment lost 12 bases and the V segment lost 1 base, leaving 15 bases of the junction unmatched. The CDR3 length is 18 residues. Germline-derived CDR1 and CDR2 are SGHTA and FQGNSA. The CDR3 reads CASSLGRLAGGPSGVQFF. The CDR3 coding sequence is TGTGCCAGCAGCTTAGGCAGACTAGCGGGGGGACCTTCGGGGGTGCAGTTCTTC.

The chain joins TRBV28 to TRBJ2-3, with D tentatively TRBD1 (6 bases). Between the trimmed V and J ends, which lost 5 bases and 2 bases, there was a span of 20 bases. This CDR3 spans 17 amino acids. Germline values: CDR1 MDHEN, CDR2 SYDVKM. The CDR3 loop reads CASSVIGGTGLTDTQYF. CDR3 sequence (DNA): TGTGCCAGCAGTGTTATAGGGGGAACAGGGCTCACAGATACGCAGTATTTT.

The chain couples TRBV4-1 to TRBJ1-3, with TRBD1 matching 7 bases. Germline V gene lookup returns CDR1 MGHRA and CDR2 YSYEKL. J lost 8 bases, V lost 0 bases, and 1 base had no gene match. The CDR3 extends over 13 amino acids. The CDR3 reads CASSQDRGDTIYF. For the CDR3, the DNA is TGCGCCAGCAGCCAAGACAGGGGGGACACCATATATTTT.

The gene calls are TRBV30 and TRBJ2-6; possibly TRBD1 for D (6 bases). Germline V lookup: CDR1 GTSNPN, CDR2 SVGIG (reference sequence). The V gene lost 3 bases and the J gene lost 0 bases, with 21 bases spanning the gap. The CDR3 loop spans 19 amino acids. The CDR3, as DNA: TGTGCCTGGAGCCCTAAACAGGGTCTTGGGGGCTCTGGGGCCAACGTCCTGACTTTC. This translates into CAWSPKQGLGGSGANVLTF.

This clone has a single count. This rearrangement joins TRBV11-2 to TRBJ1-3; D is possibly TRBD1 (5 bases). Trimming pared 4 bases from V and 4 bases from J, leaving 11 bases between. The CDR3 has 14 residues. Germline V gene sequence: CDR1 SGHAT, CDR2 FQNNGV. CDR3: CASSSGTRGNTIYF. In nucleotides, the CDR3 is TGTGCCAGCAGCTCCGGGACGCGGGGAAACACCATATATTTT.

The CDR3 loop reads CASSSFRGRNTEAFF. The CDR3 DNA reads TGTGCCAGCAGTTCCTTCCGGGGTAGGAACACTGAAGCTTTCTTT. The chain joins TRBV27 to TRBJ1-1; D is uncertain. V dropped 4 bases and J dropped 1 base, with 13 bases sitting between them. This CDR3 region has 15 residues. Looked up from germline, CDR1 is MNHEY and CDR2 is SMNVEV (reference sequence).

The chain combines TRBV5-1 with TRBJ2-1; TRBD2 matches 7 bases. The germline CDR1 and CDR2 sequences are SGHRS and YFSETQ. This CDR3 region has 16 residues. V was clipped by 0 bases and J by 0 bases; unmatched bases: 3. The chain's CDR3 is CASSLGPGGSYNEQFF. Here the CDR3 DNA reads TGCGCCAGCAGCTTGGGACCGGGGGGCTCCTACAATGAGCAGTTCTTC.

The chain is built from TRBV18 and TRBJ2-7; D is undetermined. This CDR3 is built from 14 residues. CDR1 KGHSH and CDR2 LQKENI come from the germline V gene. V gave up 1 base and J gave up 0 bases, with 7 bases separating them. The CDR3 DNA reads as TGTGCCAGCTCACCACTTTACGGCTCCTACGAGCAGTACTTC. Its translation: CASSPLYGSYEQYF. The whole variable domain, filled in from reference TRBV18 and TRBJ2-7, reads NAGVMQNPRHLVRRRGQEARLRCSPMKGHSHVYWYRQLPEEGLKFMVYLQKENIIDESGMPKERFSAEFPKEGPSILRIQQVVRGDSAAYFCASSPLYGSYEQYFGPGTRLTVT.

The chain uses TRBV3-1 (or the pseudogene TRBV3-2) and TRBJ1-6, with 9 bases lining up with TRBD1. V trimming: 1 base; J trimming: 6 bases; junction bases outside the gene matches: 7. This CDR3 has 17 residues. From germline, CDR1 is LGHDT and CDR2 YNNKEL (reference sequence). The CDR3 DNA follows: TGTGCCAGCAGCCAAGGGGGAGGGGGACAGGGTAATTCACCCCTCCACTTT. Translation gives CASSQGGGGQGNSPLHF.

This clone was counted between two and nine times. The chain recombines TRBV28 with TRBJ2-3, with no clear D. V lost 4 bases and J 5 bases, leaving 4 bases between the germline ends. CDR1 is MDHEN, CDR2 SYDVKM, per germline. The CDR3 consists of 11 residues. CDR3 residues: CASSSGDTQYF. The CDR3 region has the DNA TGTGCCAGCAGTTCGGGAGATACGCAGTATTTT.

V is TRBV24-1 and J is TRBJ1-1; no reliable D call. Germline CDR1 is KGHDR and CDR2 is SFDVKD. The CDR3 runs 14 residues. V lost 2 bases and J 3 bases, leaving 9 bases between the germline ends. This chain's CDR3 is CATSDSQGYTEAFF. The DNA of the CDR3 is TGTGCCACCAGTGATTCACAAGGCTACACTGAAGCTTTCTTT.

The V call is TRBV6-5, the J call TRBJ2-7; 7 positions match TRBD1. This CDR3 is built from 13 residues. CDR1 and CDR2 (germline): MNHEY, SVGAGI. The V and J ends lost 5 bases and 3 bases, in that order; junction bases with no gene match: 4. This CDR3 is CASSHRDSYEQYF. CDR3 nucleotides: TGTGCCAGCAGTCACCGGGACAGCTACGAGCAGTACTTC.

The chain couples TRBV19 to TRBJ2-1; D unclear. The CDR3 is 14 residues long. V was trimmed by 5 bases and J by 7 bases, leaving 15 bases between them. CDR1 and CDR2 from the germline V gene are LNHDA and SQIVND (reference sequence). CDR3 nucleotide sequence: TGTGCCAGTAGTCCATCCGGTTGGGGAAATGAGCAGTTCTTC. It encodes CASSPSGWGNEQFF.

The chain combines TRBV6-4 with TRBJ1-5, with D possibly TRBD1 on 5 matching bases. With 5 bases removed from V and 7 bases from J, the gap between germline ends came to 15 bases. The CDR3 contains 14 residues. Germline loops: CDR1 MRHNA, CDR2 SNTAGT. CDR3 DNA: TGTGCCAGCAGTCCCCAGATCGGGGGACAGCCCCAGCATTTT. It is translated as CASSPQIGGQPQHF.

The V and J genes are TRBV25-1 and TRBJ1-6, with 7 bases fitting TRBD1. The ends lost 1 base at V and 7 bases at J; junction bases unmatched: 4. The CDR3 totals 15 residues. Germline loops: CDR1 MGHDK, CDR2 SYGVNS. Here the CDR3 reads CASSEWGTVNSPLHF. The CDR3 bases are TGTGCCAGCAGTGAATGGGGGACAGTCAATTCACCCCTCCACTTT.

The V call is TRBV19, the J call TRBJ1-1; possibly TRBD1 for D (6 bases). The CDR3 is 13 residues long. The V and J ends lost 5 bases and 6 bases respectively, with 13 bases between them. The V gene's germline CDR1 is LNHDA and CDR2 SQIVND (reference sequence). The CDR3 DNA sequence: TGTGCCAGTAGTTCGCGACAGGCCGCTGAAGCTTTCTTT. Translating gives CASSSRQAAEAFF.

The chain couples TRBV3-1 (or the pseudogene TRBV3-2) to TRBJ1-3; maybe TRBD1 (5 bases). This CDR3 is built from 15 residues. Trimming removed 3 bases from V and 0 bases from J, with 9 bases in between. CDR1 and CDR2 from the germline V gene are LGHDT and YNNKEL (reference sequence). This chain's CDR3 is CASSQGTTSGNTIYF. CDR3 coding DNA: TGTGCCAGCAGCCAGGGGACTACCTCTGGAAACACCATATATTTT.

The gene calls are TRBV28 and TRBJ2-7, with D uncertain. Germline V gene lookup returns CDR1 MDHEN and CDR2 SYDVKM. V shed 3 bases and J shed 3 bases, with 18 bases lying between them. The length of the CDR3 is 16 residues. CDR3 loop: CASSFFRQSLYYEQYF. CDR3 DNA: TGTGCCAGCAGTTTTTTTCGCCAGAGCCTATACTACGAGCAGTACTTC.

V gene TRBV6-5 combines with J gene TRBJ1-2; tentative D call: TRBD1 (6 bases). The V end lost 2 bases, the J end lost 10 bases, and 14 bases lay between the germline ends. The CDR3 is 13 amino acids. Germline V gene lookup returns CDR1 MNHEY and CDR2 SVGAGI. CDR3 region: CASSYRQDHAYTF. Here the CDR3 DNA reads TGTGCCAGCAGTTACCGACAGGACCATGCCTACACCTTC.

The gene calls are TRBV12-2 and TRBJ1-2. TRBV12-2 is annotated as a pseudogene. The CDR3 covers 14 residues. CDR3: CATHRVGTFYGYTF. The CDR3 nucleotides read TGTGCGACTCACCGAGTTGGCACGTTCTATGGCTACACCTTC.

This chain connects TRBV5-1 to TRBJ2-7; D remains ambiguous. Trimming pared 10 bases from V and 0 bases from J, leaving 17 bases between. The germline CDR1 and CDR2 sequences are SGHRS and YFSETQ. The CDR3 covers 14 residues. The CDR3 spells CAPQRAGISYEQYF. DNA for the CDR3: TGCGCCCCCCAACGCGCAGGAATCTCCTACGAGCAGTACTTC.

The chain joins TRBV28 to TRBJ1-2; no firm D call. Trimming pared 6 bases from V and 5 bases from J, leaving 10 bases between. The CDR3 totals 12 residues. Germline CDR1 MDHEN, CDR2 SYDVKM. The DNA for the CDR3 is TGTGCCAGCAGGCCCCAATCTTATGGCTACACCTTC. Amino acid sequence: CASRPQSYGYTF.

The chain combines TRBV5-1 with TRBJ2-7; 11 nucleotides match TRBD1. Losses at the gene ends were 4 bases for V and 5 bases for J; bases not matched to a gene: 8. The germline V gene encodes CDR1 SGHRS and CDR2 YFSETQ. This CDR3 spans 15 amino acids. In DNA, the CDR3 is TGCGCCAGCAGCACCGCAGGACAGGGGGCGGACGAGCAGTACTTC. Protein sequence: CASSTAGQGADEQYF.

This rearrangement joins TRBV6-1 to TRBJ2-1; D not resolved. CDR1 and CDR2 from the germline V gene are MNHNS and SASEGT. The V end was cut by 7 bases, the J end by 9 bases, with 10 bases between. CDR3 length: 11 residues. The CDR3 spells CASMLGAEQFF. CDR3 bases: TGTGCCAGCATGTTGGGCGCTGAGCAGTTCTTC.

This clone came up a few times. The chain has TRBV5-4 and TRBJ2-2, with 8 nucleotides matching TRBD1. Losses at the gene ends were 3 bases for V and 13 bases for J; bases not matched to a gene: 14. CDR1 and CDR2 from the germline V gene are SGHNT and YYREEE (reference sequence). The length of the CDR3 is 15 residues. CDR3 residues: CASSSGGQGPMRLFF. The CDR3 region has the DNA TGTGCCAGCAGCTCGGGCGGACAGGGCCCGATGCGGCTGTTTTTT.